This T cell receptor (beta chain) was sequenced during a study of blood T cell repertoires in COVID-19. The overall study: COVID-19 samples, acute and convalescent, were from the United States, Italy and Spain.

Trimming stripped 0 bases from V and 4 bases from J, with 13 bases between. The CDR3 is 15 amino acids. CDR1 is SGHRS and CDR2 is YFSETQ in the germline V gene. Profiling relied on immunoSEQ multiplex PCR, and the TCRdb table lists in-frame clones only, not all of them. Found here are roughly 200,000 clones, 70% to 90% of them singletons; the top ten hold roughly 4.2%. J is TRBJ1-2 and V is TRBV5-1; possibly TRBD1 for D (5 bases). Sequenced input: peripheral blood. This clonotype was obtained from a woman under 40 with acute or convalescent COVID-19. The CDR3 spells CASSLALGALYGYTF. CDR3 DNA sequence: TGCGCCAGCAGCTTGGCGTTAGGGGCCCTCTATGGCTACACCTTC.